The rows below give T cell receptor beta chains drawn from one sample of a study of cytomegalovirus exposure and HLA in healthy donors. This table comes from immunoSEQ multiplex PCR, and its TCRdb copy is limited to in-frame clones, with some not included. The table has some 190,000 clones, roughly 81% seen once. Sequencing input: PBMCs. The receptors here all came from a woman in her twenties or thirties in good health and CMV-seropositive. Both conserved end residues are trimmed from each CDR3. Each record gives: J gene, V gene, D gene, CDR3 protein. The D gene is left open where the match is weak.

TRBJ2-5 | TRBV2 | NA | ASSEVRLVRETQY
TRBJ1-5 | TRBV2 | TRBD1 | ASSPDRGNQPQH
TRBJ1-5 | TRBV28 | NA | ASSYTGILRNQPQH
TRBJ2-2 | TRBV18 | NA | ASSPTPPNTGELF
TRBJ2-1 | TRBV21-1 | NA | ASSTPTGGGIDEQF
TRBJ2-3 | TRBV11-2 | NA | ASSHADRGTDTQY
TRBJ2-2 | TRBV5-1 | NA | ASSPADRNTGELF
TRBJ2-3 | TRBV4-1 | NA | ASSQVASVTDTQY
TRBJ2-7 | TRBV10-3 | NA | AISESESASYEQY
TRBJ2-1 | TRBV27 | TRBD2 | ASGTSGSGNEQF
TRBJ2-7 | TRBV7-2 | TRBD2 | ASSLGRAGGQGEQY
TRBJ1-1 | TRBV19 | NA | ASSIGSGGPEAF
TRBJ2-1 | TRBV10-2 | TRBD2 | ASSESGGDDEQF
TRBJ2-7 | TRBV6-4 | TRBD1 | ASRPQGAYGKKY
TRBJ2-4 | TRBV6-5 | TRBD2 | ASSYGPAGTSNIQY
TRBJ2-1 | TRBV5-1 | TRBD2 | ASSPGLAGSQSSYNEQF
TRBJ2-1 | TRBV7-8 | TRBD2 | ASSSLAGGTNEQF
TRBJ1-1 | TRBV28 | TRBD1 | ASSDRVTEAF
TRBJ2-1 | TRBV10-1 | TRBD2 | ARGRGSYNEQF
TRBJ2-5 | TRBV27 | NA | ASSWASQETQY
TRBJ2-2 | TRBV9 | TRBD2 | ASSVAGGRDGELF
TRBJ2-7 | TRBV19 | TRBD2 | ASSPTSGAYEQY
TRBJ2-2 | TRBV28 | NA | ASSPDPRGAGELF
TRBJ2-7 | TRBV5-1 | TRBD1 | ASSLAGTVYEQY
TRBJ1-5 | TRBV6-1 | NA | ASSEGRKNQPQH
TRBJ1-5 | TRBV28 | NA | ASSSIKQPQH
TRBJ2-7 | TRBV10-3 | TRBD2 | AISEGTSLYEQY
TRBJ2-6 | TRBV7-9 | TRBD2 | ASSPAAGGGSGANVLT
TRBJ2-1 | TRBV19 | TRBD2 | ASSPRASGSIGNEQF
TRBJ2-1 | TRBV6-4 | TRBD2 | ASTLNPSGSGYNEQF
TRBJ2-7 | TRBV28 | NA | ASSGPPYEQY
TRBJ2-1 | TRBV5-4 | NA | ASSLSRGSYNEQF
TRBJ2-3 | TRBV9 | TRBD2 | ASSSTSGLTDTQY
TRBJ2-7 | TRBV5-4 | TRBD1 | ASSTPGQGYEQY
TRBJ2-1 | TRBV6-6 | NA | ASSLGLEQF
TRBJ2-5 | TRBV29-1 | NA | SVDGLTQY
TRBJ2-7 | TRBV18 | NA | ASSPAGEQY
TRBJ1-2 | TRBV5-6 | TRBD1 | ASSTTGTGGSYGYT
TRBJ2-7 | TRBV6-1 | NA | ASSAQSYEQY
TRBJ1-1 | TRBV19 | NA | ASTIGEGAF
TRBJ2-7 | TRBV10-1 | TRBD2 | ASSERREGREQY
TRBJ1-2 | TRBV5-1 | NA | ASSLVAAYGYT
TRBJ2-3 | TRBV19 | NA | ASSRRTLSLTDTQY
TRBJ2-5 | TRBV7-9 | NA | ASSLKGPETQY
TRBJ1-1 | TRBV28 | TRBD1 | ASRGQGRTEAF
TRBJ2-7 | TRBV7-2 | TRBD2 | ASRLGLGILYEQY
TRBJ2-1 | TRBV5-8 | TRBD1 | ASSLGDRGYNEQF